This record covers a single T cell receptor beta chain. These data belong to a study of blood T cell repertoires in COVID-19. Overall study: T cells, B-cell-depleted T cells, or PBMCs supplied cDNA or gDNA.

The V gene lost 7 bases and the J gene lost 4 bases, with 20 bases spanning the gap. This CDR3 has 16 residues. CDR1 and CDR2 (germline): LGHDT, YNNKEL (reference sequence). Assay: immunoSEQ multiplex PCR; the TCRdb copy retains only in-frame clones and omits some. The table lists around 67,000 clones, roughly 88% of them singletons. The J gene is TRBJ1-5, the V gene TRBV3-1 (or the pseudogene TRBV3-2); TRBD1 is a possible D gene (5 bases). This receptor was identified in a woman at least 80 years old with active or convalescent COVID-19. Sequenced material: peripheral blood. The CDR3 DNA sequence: TGTGCCAGCATCAGTAGGACACCCCCGCTTAATCAGCCCCAGCATTTT. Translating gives CASISRTPPLNQPQHF.